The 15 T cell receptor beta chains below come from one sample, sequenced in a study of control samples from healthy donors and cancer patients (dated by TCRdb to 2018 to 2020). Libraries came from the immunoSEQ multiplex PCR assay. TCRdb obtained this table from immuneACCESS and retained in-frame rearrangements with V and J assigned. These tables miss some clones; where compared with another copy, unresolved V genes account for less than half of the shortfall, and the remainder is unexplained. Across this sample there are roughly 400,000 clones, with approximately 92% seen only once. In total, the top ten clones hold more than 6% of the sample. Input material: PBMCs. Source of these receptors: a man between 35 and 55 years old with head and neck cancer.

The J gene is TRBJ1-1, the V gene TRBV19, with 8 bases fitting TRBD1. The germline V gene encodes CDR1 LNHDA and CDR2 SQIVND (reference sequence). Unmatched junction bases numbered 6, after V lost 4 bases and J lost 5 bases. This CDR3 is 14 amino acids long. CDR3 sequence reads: CASSTQRQGTEAFF. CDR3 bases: TGTGCCAGTAGTACCCAAAGACAGGGGACTGAAGCTTTCTTT.

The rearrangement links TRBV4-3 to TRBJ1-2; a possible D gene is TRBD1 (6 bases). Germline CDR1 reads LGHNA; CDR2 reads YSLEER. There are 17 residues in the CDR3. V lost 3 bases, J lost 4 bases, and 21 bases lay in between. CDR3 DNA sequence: TGCGCCAGCAGCCAGGATAACAGGGAATTCCTGATCTATGGCTACACCTTC. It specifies CASSQDNREFLIYGYTF.

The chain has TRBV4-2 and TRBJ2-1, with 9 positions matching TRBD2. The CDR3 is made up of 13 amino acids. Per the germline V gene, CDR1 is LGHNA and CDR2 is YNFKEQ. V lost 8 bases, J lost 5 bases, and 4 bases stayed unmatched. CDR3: CASFSSGDNEQFF. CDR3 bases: TGTGCCAGCTTCTCTAGCGGGGACAATGAGCAGTTCTTC.

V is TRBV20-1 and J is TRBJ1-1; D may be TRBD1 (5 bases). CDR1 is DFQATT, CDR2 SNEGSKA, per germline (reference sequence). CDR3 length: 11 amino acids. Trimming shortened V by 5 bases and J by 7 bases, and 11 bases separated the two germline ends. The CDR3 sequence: CSAVGEVEAFF. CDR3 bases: TGCAGTGCTGTAGGGGAGGTTGAAGCTTTCTTT.

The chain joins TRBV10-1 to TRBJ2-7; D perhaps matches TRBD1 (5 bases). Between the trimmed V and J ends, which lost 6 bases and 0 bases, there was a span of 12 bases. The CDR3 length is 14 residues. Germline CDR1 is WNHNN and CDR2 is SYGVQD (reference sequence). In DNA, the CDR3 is TGCGCCAGCAGCTCCGGACATAGCTCCTACGAGCAGTACTTC. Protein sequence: CASSSGHSSYEQYF.

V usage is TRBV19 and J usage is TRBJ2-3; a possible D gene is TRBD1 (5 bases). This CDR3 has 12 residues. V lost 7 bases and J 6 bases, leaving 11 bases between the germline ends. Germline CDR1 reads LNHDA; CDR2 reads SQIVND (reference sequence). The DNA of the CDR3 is TGTGCCAGTACAGACAGACAGGATACGCAGTATTTT. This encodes CASTDRQDTQYF.

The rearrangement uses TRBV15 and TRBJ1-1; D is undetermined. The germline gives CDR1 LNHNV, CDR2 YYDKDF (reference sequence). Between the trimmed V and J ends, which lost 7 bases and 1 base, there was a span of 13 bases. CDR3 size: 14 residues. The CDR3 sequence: CATKIGRQNTEAFF. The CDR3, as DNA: TGTGCCACCAAGATTGGACGGCAGAACACTGAAGCTTTCTTT.

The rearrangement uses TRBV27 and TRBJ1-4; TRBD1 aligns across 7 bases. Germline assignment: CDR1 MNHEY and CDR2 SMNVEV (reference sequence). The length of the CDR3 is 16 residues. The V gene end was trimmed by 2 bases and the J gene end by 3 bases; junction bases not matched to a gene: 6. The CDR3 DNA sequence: TGTGCCAGCAGTTTAGAAAGGGGGCGGGCTAATGAAAAACTGTTTTTT. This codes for CASSLERGRANEKLFF. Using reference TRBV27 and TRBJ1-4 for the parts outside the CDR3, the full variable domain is EAQVTQNPRYLITVTGKKLTVTCSQNMNHEYMSWYRQDPGLGLRQIYYSMNVEVTDKGDVPEGYKVSRKEKRNFPLILESPSPNQTSLYFCASSLERGRANEKLFFGSGTQLSVL.

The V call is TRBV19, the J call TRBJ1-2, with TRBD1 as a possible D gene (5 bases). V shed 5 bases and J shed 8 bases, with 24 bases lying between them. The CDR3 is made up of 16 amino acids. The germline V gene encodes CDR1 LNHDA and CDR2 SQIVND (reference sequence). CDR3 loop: CASSAQWGGMSRGYTF. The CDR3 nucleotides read TGTGCCAGTAGTGCACAGTGGGGGGGGATGTCGCGAGGCTACACCTTC.

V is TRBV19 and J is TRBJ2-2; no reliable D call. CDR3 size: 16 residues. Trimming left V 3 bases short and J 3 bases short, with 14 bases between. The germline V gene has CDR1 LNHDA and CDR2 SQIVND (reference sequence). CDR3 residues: CASSIGSKIDTGELFF. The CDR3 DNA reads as TGTGCCAGTAGTATTGGGTCGAAAATCGACACCGGGGAGCTGTTTTTT.

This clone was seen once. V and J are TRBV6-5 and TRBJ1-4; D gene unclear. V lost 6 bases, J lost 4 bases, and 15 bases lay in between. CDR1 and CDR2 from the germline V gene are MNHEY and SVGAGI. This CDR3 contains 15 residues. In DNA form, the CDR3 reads TGTGCCAGCAGAGGGAGGAGCGGCGGTAATGAAAAACTGTTTTTT. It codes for CASRGRSGGNEKLFF.

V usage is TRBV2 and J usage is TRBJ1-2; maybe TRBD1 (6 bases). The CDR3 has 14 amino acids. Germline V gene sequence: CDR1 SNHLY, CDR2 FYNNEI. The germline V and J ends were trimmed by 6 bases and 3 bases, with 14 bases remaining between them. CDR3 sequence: CASSFTGSDYGYTF. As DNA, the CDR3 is TGTGCCAGCAGCTTTACAGGGAGCGACTATGGCTACACCTTC.

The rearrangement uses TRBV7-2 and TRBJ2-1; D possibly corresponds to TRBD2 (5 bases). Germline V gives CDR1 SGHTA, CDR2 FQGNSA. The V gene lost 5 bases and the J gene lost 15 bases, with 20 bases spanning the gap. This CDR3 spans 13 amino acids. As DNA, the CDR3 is TGTGCCAGCAGCCCCCGGCTAGCCAGATACCCGTTCTTC. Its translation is CASSPRLARYPFF.

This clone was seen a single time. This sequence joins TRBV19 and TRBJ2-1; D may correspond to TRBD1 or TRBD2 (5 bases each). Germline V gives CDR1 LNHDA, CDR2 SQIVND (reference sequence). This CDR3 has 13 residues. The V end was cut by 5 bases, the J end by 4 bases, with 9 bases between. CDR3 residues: CASSPGTYNEQFF. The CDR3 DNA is TGTGCCAGTAGTCCCGGGACGTACAATGAGCAGTTCTTC.

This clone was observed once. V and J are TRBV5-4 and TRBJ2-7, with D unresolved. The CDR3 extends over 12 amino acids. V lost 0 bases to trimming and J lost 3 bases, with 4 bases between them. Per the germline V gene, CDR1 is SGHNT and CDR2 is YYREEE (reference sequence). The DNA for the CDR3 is TGTGCCAGCAGCTTGGACGTCTACGAGCAGTACTTC. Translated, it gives CASSLDVYEQYF.